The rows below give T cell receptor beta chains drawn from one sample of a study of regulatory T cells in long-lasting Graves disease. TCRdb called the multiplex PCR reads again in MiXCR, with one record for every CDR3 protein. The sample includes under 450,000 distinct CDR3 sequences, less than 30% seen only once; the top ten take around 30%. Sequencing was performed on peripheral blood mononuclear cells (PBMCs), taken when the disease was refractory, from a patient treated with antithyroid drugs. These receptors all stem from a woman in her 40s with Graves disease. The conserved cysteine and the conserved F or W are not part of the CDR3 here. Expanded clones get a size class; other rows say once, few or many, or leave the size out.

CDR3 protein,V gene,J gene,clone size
SAPAGEGETQY,TRBV20-1,TRBJ2-5,few
ASRTNPRLAGGSYNEQF,TRBV7-9,TRBJ2-1,-
ATSEGLNTEAF,TRBV24-1,TRBJ1-1,-
ASTSGGAGTGELF,TRBV2,TRBJ2-2,many
ASSTANYGYT,TRBV12-3/TRBV12-4,TRBJ1-2,-
ASTYDELAKNIQY,TRBV2,TRBJ2-4,-
ASSVPTQYEQY,TRBV28,TRBJ2-7,-
ASRAGTEISPLH,TRBV2,TRBJ1-6,-
ATSAQGESNSPLH,TRBV24-1,TRBJ1-6,few
ASSEDLTGTYGYT,TRBV2,TRBJ1-2,many
AGSAPGIGYT,TRBV10-3,TRBJ1-2,few
ASSPRNPRPNTIY,TRBV12-3/TRBV12-4,TRBJ1-3,many
ASGLAGPYEQY,TRBV6-1,TRBJ2-7,-
SARVLAPLIYEQY,TRBV20-1,TRBJ2-7,-
ASSEEGEFYTGELF,TRBV6-1,TRBJ2-2,few
ATYDREATGAF,TRBV19,TRBJ1-1,-
SATGGSGANVLT,TRBV20-1,TRBJ2-6,many
ASSVVEGVQETQY,TRBV9,TRBJ2-5,-
ASQGTGSLQPQH,TRBV12-3/TRBV12-4,TRBJ1-5,many
ATRGPTNEKLF,TRBV10-3,TRBJ1-4,few
TSSFYRVTGELF,TRBV11-2,TRBJ2-2,few
ASSYSRWSSYNEQF,TRBV6-5,TRBJ2-1,-
ASSRRVSNYGYT,TRBV5-6,TRBJ1-2,many
ASSYTSGSSKETQY,TRBV13,TRBJ2-5,many
ASSFLWDLYTGERF,TRBV12-3/TRBV12-4,TRBJ2-2,-
SARADRGPIFNTGELF,TRBV20-1,TRBJ2-2,-
SVGPPLNRVPYNEQF,TRBV29-1,TRBJ2-1,few
ASRTSGLTGELF,TRBV2,TRBJ2-2,many
ATGRDVNEKLF,TRBV10-3,TRBJ1-4,-
ASSFDRLLREAF,TRBV28,TRBJ1-1,many
ASGLVPAENTEAF,TRBV12-5,TRBJ1-1,-
ASSSLLSSYEQY,TRBV27,TRBJ2-7,many
ASTTTVGDTQY,TRBV12-3/TRBV12-4,TRBJ2-3,-
ASSLPGATGNTIY,TRBV11-1,TRBJ1-3,few
ASNPLIAGEQY,TRBV7-9,TRBJ2-7,-
ASRWTSGSTSYNEQF,TRBV2,TRBJ2-1,few
SARDLRRDSYEQY,TRBV20-1,TRBJ2-7,-
ASSPQTGGFPRGPQH,TRBV12-3/TRBV12-4,TRBJ1-5,many
SAKHVAPWDTEAF,TRBV20-1,TRBJ1-1,few